The 5 T cell receptor beta chains below all came from one sample that was sequenced in a study of tumor-infiltrating lymphocytes in primary liver carcinoma. Scientists recovered RNA and DNA together from roughly 21-30 mg of unsorted bulk tissue. A primer matching the constant region was used to make TCR beta cDNA from 500 to 650 ng of total RNA. Each TCR beta library was derived from three nested multiplex PCR rounds that employed slightly modified ARM-PCR. Investigators reported that the first two PCR rounds, at 10 to 11 cycles each, used TRBV1-TRBV30 forward primers with a C-beta reverse primer. TCRdb re-derived calls from the multiplex PCR reads in MiXCR, one entry per CDR3 protein. Of approximately 190,000 distinct CDR3 sequences in the sample, around four fifths were seen once. Source material: tumor tissue from primary liver carcinoma. All receptors come from a man aged 40-49 years with primary liver carcinoma and hepatitis B virus infection.

With respect to this clonotype: Since a much larger clone is just one base distant, this may be a read error. This rearrangement joins TRBV2 to TRBJ2-1; 8 bases are a match to TRBD2. The CDR3 is made up of 13 amino acids. Losses at the gene ends were 5 bases for V and 8 bases for J; bases not matched to a gene: 5. Germline V gives CDR1 SNHLY, CDR2 FYNNEI. The CDR3 nucleotides are TGTGCCAGCAGTCAAGGTAGCGGGGATGAGCAGTTCTTC. Its protein product is CASSQGSGDEQFF. The full variable domain, completed using reference TRBV2 and TRBJ2-1, is EPEVTQTPSHQVTQMGQEVILRCVPISNHLYFYWYRQILGQKVEFLVSFYNNEISEKSEIFDDQFSVERPDGSNFTLKIRSTKLEDSAMYFCASSQGSGDEQFFGPGTRLTVL.

CDR3 sequence reads: CSAAGRSGSGRTQYF. As DNA, the CDR3 is TGCAGTGCTGCTGGGAGAAGCGGGAGCGGTAGAACGCAGTATTTT. The rearrangement uses TRBV29-1 and TRBJ2-3; 8 positions agree with TRBD2. The CDR3 sequence is 15 residues long. The V gene's germline CDR1 is SQVTM and CDR2 ANQGSEA.

As for this clonotype: Given the absence of the conserved phenylalanine or tryptophan at the CDR3 end, a read error is likely. This chain links TRBV14 with TRBJ2-1; 8 positions match TRBD2. Germline V gives CDR1 SGHDN, CDR2 FVKESK. This CDR3 region has 16 residues. Germline trimming cut 10 bases from V and 5 bases from J; bases unmatched to any gene: 16. The CDR3 DNA follows: TGTGCCAAGAGTGCCGTAGCGGGATGGGTAAACAATGAGCAGTTCATC. It is translated as CAKSAVAGWVNNEQFI.

On this clonotype itself: A read error may be the cause here, since a much bigger clone is one base away. The V gene is TRBV29-1, the J gene TRBJ2-5; D might be TRBD2 (5 bases). The CDR3 runs to 12 residues. Germline-derived CDR1 and CDR2 are SQVTM and ANQGSEA. Trimming cost V 7 bases and J 4 bases, with 13 bases left between them. CDR3 amino acids: CSGNHGRETQYF. CDR3 DNA sequence: TGCAGCGGTAATCATGGGAGAGAGACCCAGTACTTC. The full variable domain, in which reference TRBV29-1 and TRBJ2-5 provide the parts outside the CDR3, is SAVISQKPSRDICQRGTSLTIQCQVDSQVTMMFWYRQQPGQSLTLIATANQGSEATYESGFVIDKFPISRPNLTFSTLTVSNMSPEDSSIYLCSGNHGRETQYFGPGTRLLVL.

In this sample, this clonotype turned up many times. V usage is TRBV6-1 and J usage is TRBJ2-6; a weak D match, TRBD2 (6 bases). The germline CDR1 and CDR2 sequences are MNHNS and SASEGT. The V end was cut by 7 bases, the J end by 4 bases, with 11 bases between. This CDR3 comprises 14 residues. CDR3 residues: CASTAGMGANVLTF. CDR3 DNA sequence: TGTGCCAGCACGGCGGGGATGGGGGCCAACGTCCTGACTTTC.